A selection of T cell receptor beta chains follows, all from one sample in a study of T cell repertoires in cytomegalovirus infection. TCRdb called the reads again in MiXCR, with one record for every CDR3 protein. The sample holds about 400,000 distinct CDR3 sequences, around a third seen once. Their specific antigens are unknown. This material consisted of cultured PBMCs, taken from culture after CMV antigen stimulation. These receptors were collected from a human donor in good health (CMV status not recorded). Some clones in this sample may be carry-over from other donors' samples. Both conserved end residues are part of each CDR3. Each record gives: CDR3 length, clone size, D gene, V gene, J gene, CDR3 DNA, CDR3 protein. A D gene is named only where the DNA matches it firmly. Size tells how often a clone was seen (once, few, many) or the class of an expanded clone, and some rows leave it out.

>16|few|.|TRBV27|TRBJ2-3
TGTGCCAGCACCCTATTGGGCCAGGGCGCCACAGATACGCAGTATTTT
CASTLLGQGATDTQYF
>15|few|TRBD1|TRBV6-5|TRBJ2-7
TGTGCCAGCAGTTACTCATCGCAGGGGGCTGCCGAGCAGTACTTC
CASSYSSQGAAEQYF
>16|many|.|TRBV7-2|TRBJ2-3
TGTGCCAGCAGCTCCGGACCTTTGCCTAGCACAGATACGCAGTATTTT
CASSSGPLPSTDTQYF
>14|few|.|TRBV29-1|TRBJ2-7
TGCAGCGTTGCAAAACAGTTTGCCGTCTACGAGCAGTACTTC
CSVAKQFAVYEQYF
>12|many|.|TRBV6-2/TRBV6-3|TRBJ2-3
TGTGCCAGCCGCGAGGACACAGATACGCAGTATTTT
CASREDTDTQYF
>18|.|TRBD2|TRBV11-2|TRBJ2-5
TGTGCCAGCAGCCCGCGGACTAGCGGGAGTATACAACAAGAGACCCAGTACTTC
CASSPRTSGSIQQETQYF
>14|.|.|TRBV12-3/TRBV12-4|TRBJ1-1
TGTGCCAGCAGTGGGCAGGGTCCCGGAACTGAAGCTTTCTTT
CASSGQGPGTEAFF
>16|.|.|TRBV24-1|TRBJ1-1
TGTGCCACCAGTGACCCGTCAGGGGAGCCGGACACTGAAGCTTTCTTT
CATSDPSGEPDTEAFF
>17|.|TRBD2|TRBV4-2|TRBJ2-1
TGTGCCAGCAGCCAAGAAGGTGGCGGGAGAGTCGGGTATGAGCAGTTCTTC
CASSQEGGGRVGYEQFF
>15|.|.|TRBV4-1|TRBJ1-2
TGTGCCAGCAGCCAAGCGGATGCAGGACGGTATGGCTACACCTTC
CASSQADAGRYGYTF
>15|many|TRBD1|TRBV28|TRBJ2-7
TGTGCCAGCGAGGGACCAGGGGGCGCGTCCTACGAGCAGTACTTC
CASEGPGGASYEQYF
>19|few|.|TRBV11-2|TRBJ2-6
TGTGCCAGCAGCTTGAGGGGCAGGATAGCCGACTCTGGGGCCAACGTCCTGACTTTC
CASSLRGRIADSGANVLTF
>18|.|TRBD2|TRBV7-9|TRBJ2-1
TGTGCCAGCAGCTTAGTCCCCGTACTAGCGGGAGGTCCCAATGAGCAGTTCTTC
CASSLVPVLAGGPNEQFF
>15|few|TRBD1|TRBV7-8|TRBJ2-7
TGTGCCAGCAGCCCAAGACAGGGGCCCGCCTACGAGCAGTACTTC
CASSPRQGPAYEQYF
>14|few|.|TRBV6-2/TRBV6-3|TRBJ2-4
TGTGCCAGCAGTTTCTCAGGGAGTGTGGACATTCAGTACTTC
CASSFSGSVDIQYF
>15|few|.|TRBV6-6|TRBJ1-5
TGTGCCAGCAGTTACGACGGCGGGAACGGGGAGCCCCAGCATTTT
CASSYDGGNGEPQHF
>17|few|TRBD2|TRBV7-2|TRBJ2-3
TGTGCCAGCAGCTTACGGCTAGCGGGAGCCAGCACAGATACGCAGTATTTT
CASSLRLAGASTDTQYF
>15|.|.|TRBV11-2|TRBJ1-6
TGTGCCAGCAGCTTAGAAGGCACGGGCTGGGCACCCCTCCACTTT
CASSLEGTGWAPLHF
>17|.|.|TRBV7-8|TRBJ1-4
TGTGCCAGCAGCTTAGCGCACGGAGGGGCAACTAATGAAAAACTGTTTTTT
CASSLAHGGATNEKLFF
>16|many|TRBD2|TRBV7-2|TRBJ2-2
TGTGCCAGCTTCGACTACGCTAGCGGGAGCACCGGGGAGCTGTTTTTT
CASFDYASGSTGELFF
>15|few|.|TRBV7-2|TRBJ2-3
TGTGCCAGCAGCTTAATTGCAGGAAGCGGGGATACGCAGTATTTT
CASSLIAGSGDTQYF
>13|.|.|TRBV7-2|TRBJ1-2
TGTGCCAGCGGCTTAGTCGGGAGTCGTGGCTACACCTTC
CASGLVGSRGYTF
>15|.|.|TRBV19|TRBJ1-1
TGTGCCAGTAGTATAGAATCAGCCACGAACACTGAAGCTTTCTTT
CASSIESATNTEAFF
>13|.|.|TRBV29-1|TRBJ2-5
TGCAGCGTCTCCCGGGACCCGACGGAGACCCAGTACTTC
CSVSRDPTETQYF
>13|few|.|TRBV10-3|TRBJ2-5
TGTGCCATCAGTGAAACAACCCAAGAGACCCAGTACTTC
CAISETTQETQYF
>14|.|.|TRBV29-1|TRBJ2-7
TGCAGCGTTGCCGGGATCGAAAGTTCCTACGAGCAGTACTTC
CSVAGIESSYEQYF
>15|few|.|TRBV4-3|TRBJ1-4
TGCGCCAGCAGCCAAGTCTTACCGGACCGGGAAAAACTGTTTTTT
CASSQVLPDREKLFF
>15|few|TRBD1|TRBV7-9|TRBJ2-3
TGTGCCAGCAGCTTATCAACAGGGGCCACAGATACGCAGTATTTT
CASSLSTGATDTQYF
>15|few|.|TRBV6-5|TRBJ2-3
TGTGCCAGCAGTTACTCGGGTGCAGCGGGAGATACGCAGTATTTT
CASSYSGAAGDTQYF
>15|.|TRBD1|TRBV10-3|TRBJ1-1
TGTGCCATCAGCCTCAGGGGGGGGGAGAACACTGAAGCTTTCTTT
CAISLRGGENTEAFF
>15|.|TRBD1|TRBV29-1|TRBJ2-5
TGCAGCGTTGACTACAGGGGGCAGGTTGGGGAGACCCAGTACTTC
CSVDYRGQVGETQYF
>15|many|.|TRBV7-6|TRBJ2-1
TGTGCCAGCAGCTTGGGATCGACTAGTTCAAATGAGCAGTTCTTC
CASSLGSTSSNEQFF
>15|many|.|TRBV7-8|TRBJ2-7
TGTGCCAGCAGCCCAAGGGGATTTTCCTCCTACGAGCAGTACTTC
CASSPRGFSSYEQYF
>13|.|.|TRBV28|TRBJ2-1
TGTGCCAGCACCGGGGTCACTTACAATGAGCAGTTCTTC
CASTGVTYNEQFF
>15|.|TRBD2|TRBV19|TRBJ2-3
TGTGCCAGTAGTATTCAAGCGGGAGCTCATGATACGCAGTATTTT
CASSIQAGAHDTQYF
>16|.|.|TRBV6-2/TRBV6-3|TRBJ2-1
TGTGCCAGCAGTGGGGGCAGGGACTACCGATACAATGAGCAGTTCTTC
CASSGGRDYRYNEQFF
>15|many|.|TRBV7-2|TRBJ1-1
TGTGCCAGCAGCTTTCGGGCAGGGGTGAACACTGAAGCTTTCTTT
CASSFRAGVNTEAFF
>13|.|.|TRBV24-1|TRBJ2-5
TGTGCCACCAGTGACCCGCCGACAGAGACCCAGTACTTC
CATSDPPTETQYF
>13|once|.|TRBV19|TRBJ1-1
TGTGCCAGTAAAATTCTCGGAGACACTGAAGCTTTCTTT
CASKILGDTEAFF
>13|.|.|TRBV15|TRBJ2-5
TGTGCCACCAGCAGAGGGACTTCAGAGACCCAGTACTTC
CATSRGTSETQYF
>15|.|.|TRBV6-1|TRBJ2-1
TGTGCCAGCAGCTCCCTGGGGCAGTCCGGCAATGAGCAGTTCTTC
CASSSLGQSGNEQFF
>18|.|TRBD2|TRBV4-1|TRBJ2-1
TGTGCCAGCAGCCAAGATTTGATGACTAGCGGGAGGGTTAATGAGCAGTTCTTC
CASSQDLMTSGRVNEQFF
>16|.|TRBD2|TRBV11-2|TRBJ2-1
TGTGCCAGCAGACGGCTGGCTAGCGGTTGGAACAATGAGCAGTTCTTC
CASRRLASGWNNEQFF
>11|few|.|TRBV27|TRBJ2-6
TGTGCCAGTGGCGGAGCCAACGTCCTGACTTTC
CASGGANVLTF
>13|.|TRBD1|TRBV28|TRBJ1-2
TGTGCCGCACAGGGGAGTATGGACTATGGCTACACCTTC
CAAQGSMDYGYTF